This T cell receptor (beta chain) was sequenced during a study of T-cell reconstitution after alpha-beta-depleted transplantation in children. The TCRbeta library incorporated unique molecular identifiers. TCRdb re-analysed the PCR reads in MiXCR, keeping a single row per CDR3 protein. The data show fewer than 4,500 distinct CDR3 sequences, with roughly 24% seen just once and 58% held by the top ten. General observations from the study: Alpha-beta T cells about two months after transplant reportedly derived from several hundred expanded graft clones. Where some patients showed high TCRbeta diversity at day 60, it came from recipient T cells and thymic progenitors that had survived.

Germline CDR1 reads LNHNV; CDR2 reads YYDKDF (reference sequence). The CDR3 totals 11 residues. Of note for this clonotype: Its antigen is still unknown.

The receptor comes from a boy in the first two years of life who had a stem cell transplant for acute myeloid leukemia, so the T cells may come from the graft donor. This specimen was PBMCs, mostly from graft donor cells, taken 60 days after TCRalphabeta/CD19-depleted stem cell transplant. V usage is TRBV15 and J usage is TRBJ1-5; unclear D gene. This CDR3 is CNILGNQPQHF. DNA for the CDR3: TGTAACATCTTGGGGAATCAGCCCCAGCATTTT.